One and the same sample provided the 3 T cell receptor beta chains below, sequenced in a study of blood T cell repertoires in COVID-19. Assay: immunoSEQ multiplex PCR; the TCRdb copy retains only in-frame clones and omits some. The sample lists about 350,000 clones, roughly 87% occurring once. Sequenced input: PBMCs or T cells enriched from blood (not recorded which). The origin of the receptors is a woman in her 30s who had recovered from COVID-19.

This chain connects TRBV9 to TRBJ2-5; TRBD1 might be the D (6 bases). The CDR3 loop spans 13 amino acids. The germline CDR1 and CDR2 sequences are SGDLS and YYNGEE. V lost 3 bases and J 3 bases, leaving 9 bases between the germline ends. The CDR3 here is CASSGGGEETQYF. The CDR3 nucleotides read TGTGCCAGCAGCGGAGGGGGAGAAGAGACCCAGTACTTC.

The chain has TRBV7-9 and TRBJ2-3, with 11 bases fitting TRBD2. The CDR3 is 17 residues long. Germline CDR1 is SEHNR and CDR2 is FQNEAQ (reference sequence). Losses at the gene ends were 5 bases for V and 4 bases for J; bases not matched to a gene: 11. The CDR3 sequence is CASSTHPLTSGADTQYF. Here the CDR3 DNA reads TGTGCCAGCAGCACCCACCCCCTGACTAGCGGGGCAGATACGCAGTATTTT. Supplemented by reference TRBV7-9 and TRBJ2-3, the full variable domain reads DTGVSQNPRHKITKRGQNVTFRCDPISEHNRLYWYRQTLGQGPEFLTYFQNEAQLEKSRLLSDRFSAERPKGSFSTLEIQRTEQGDSAMYLCASSTHPLTSGADTQYFGPGTRLTVL.

This chain uses TRBV5-6 with TRBJ1-3; TRBD1 is a possible D gene (5 bases). The CDR3 has 18 amino acids. The germline gives CDR1 SGHDT, CDR2 YYEEEE. Trimming took off 1 base at V and 0 bases at J, with 17 bases between the two ends. For the CDR3, the DNA is TGTGCCAGCAGCTTGTCCGTTACAGGCCTGACCTCTGGAAACACCATATATTTT. This codes for CASSLSVTGLTSGNTIYF.